Below, 10 T cell receptor beta chains from the same sample are listed, as sequenced in a study of CD8+ T cells in alopecia areata. In each case, RNA was isolated and then reverse transcribed into cDNA as the sequencing template. Using immunoSEQ multiplex PCR, the repertoire was profiled, and TCRdb retains in-frame clones only, with some absent. The data hold 200,000 to 250,000 clones, with about 58% observed a single time. The treatment here: oral pan-JAK inhibitor, 5-10 mg twice daily. This sample comprised CD4+ T cells sorted from blood, obtained at week 4, from a patient treated with tofacitinib. These receptors all stem from a human donor with alopecia areata.

The chain has TRBV30 and TRBJ1-2, with D unclear. V was pared by 4 bases and J by 0 bases, with 12 bases between. Germline V lookup: CDR1 GTSNPN, CDR2 SVGIG (reference sequence). This CDR3 has 14 residues. The CDR3 is CAWTAEDSNYGYTF. In DNA, the CDR3 is TGTGCCTGGACAGCTGAAGACTCTAACTATGGCTACACCTTC.

The rearrangement links TRBV6-6 to TRBJ1-2, with 10 nucleotides matching TRBD1. Germline V CDR1 and CDR2: MNHNY, SVGAGI (reference sequence). The CDR3 spans 14 residues. Trimming cost V 5 bases and J 6 bases; bases outside gene matches: 6. The CDR3 nucleotides are TGTGCCAGCAGTCCTCGGACAGGGGGACATGGCTACACCTTC. Translation: CASSPRTGGHGYTF.

The J gene is TRBJ1-1, the V gene TRBV5-1, with D possibly matching TRBD1 (5 bases). Trimming left V 6 bases short and J 5 bases short, with 17 bases between. Germline V gene sequence: CDR1 SGHRS, CDR2 YFSETQ. The CDR3 totals 14 residues. CDR3 loop: CASNRELGETEAFF. The CDR3 bases are TGCGCCAGCAATCGGGAGTTGGGGGAAACTGAAGCTTTCTTT.

With respect to this clone: One end of the junction is discordant with germline, which a read error may explain. V is TRBV5-6 and J is TRBJ2-7; D tentatively reads TRBD1 or TRBD2 (6 bases each). CDR1 is SGHDT and CDR2 is YYEEEE in the germline V gene. The CDR3 spans 11 residues. CDR3 coding DNA: TGTGCCAGCAGCTTAGGAGGGGGACGAAGCTTC. This encodes CASSLGGGRSF.

This chain joins TRBV2 and TRBJ2-2; D remains unclear. The V and J ends lost 0 bases and 6 bases respectively, with 8 bases between them. The CDR3 sequence is 14 residues long. Per the germline V gene, CDR1 is SNHLY and CDR2 is FYNNEI. CDR3 region: CASSEAAPPGELFF. The CDR3 DNA reads as TGTGCCAGCAGTGAAGCCGCACCCCCCGGGGAGCTGTTTTTT. The full variable domain, rest sourced from reference TRBV2 and TRBJ2-2, is EPEVTQTPSHQVTQMGQEVILRCVPISNHLYFYWYRQILGQKVEFLVSFYNNEISEKSEIFDDQFSVERPDGSNFTLKIRSTKLEDSAMYFCASSEAAPPGELFFGEGSRLTVL.

The rearrangement uses TRBV28 and TRBJ2-7, with D possibly TRBD1 on 5 matching bases. In germline, CDR1 is MDHEN, CDR2 SYDVKM. CDR3 size: 14 residues. With 3 bases removed from V and 0 bases from J, the gap between germline ends came to 9 bases. CDR3 residues: CASSLDILSYEQYF. CDR3 sequence (DNA): TGTGCCAGCAGTTTGGACATCCTCTCCTACGAGCAGTACTTC.

This clone showed up just a few times. The CDR3 sequence is CASGRGTGNSEQFF. The CDR3 DNA sequence: TGTGCCAGTGGTCGGGGGACAGGGAATAGTGAGCAGTTCTTC. The chain employs TRBV2 and TRBJ2-1, with TRBD1 matching over 9 bases. This CDR3 has 14 residues. Looked up from germline, CDR1 is SNHLY and CDR2 is FYNNEI. After removal of 9 bases from V and 9 bases from J, the junction contained 12 bases not matched to a gene.

The chain employs TRBV4-3 and TRBJ1-6; D unclear. V lost 2 bases, J lost 5 bases, and 7 bases lay in between. Germline CDR1 is LGHNA and CDR2 is YSLEER. The CDR3 runs 14 residues. The CDR3 region is CASSQISNNSPLHF. CDR3 DNA sequence: TGCGCCAGCAGCCAAATTTCAAATAATTCACCCCTCCACTTT.

The rearrangement joins TRBV7-3 to TRBJ2-2; D possibly uses TRBD1 or TRBD2 (5 bases each). The V gene's germline CDR1 is SGHTA and CDR2 FQGTGA. V was clipped by 8 bases and J by 5 bases, with 12 bases between them. The CDR3 consists of 13 residues. The CDR3 DNA is TGTGCCAGCGGGGACCCCCGGACCGGGGAGCTGTTTTTT. As protein: CASGDPRTGELFF.

This sequence joins TRBV30 and TRBJ2-7, with D possibly being TRBD1 or TRBD2 (5 bases each). The germline V and J ends were trimmed by 7 bases and 6 bases, with 19 bases remaining between them. This CDR3 region has 13 residues. Per the germline V gene, CDR1 is GTSNPN and CDR2 is SVGIG (reference sequence). For the CDR3, the DNA is TGTGCCTCACTCGGCAGGGCCGGAGGCGAGCAGTACTTC. Translating gives CASLGRAGGEQYF.